Presented here are 23 T cell receptor beta chains from one specimen sequenced in a study of T cell responses to AZD1222 COVID-19 vaccine. Profiling relied on immunoSEQ multiplex PCR, and the TCRdb table lists in-frame clones only, not all of them. In the table there are approximately 170,000 clones, 85% to 90% of which are singletons. This sample comprised peripheral blood, obtained on day 0 of AZD1222 vaccination. These receptors all come from an adult in good health.

The chain combines TRBV6-4 with TRBJ1-2; D ambiguous. The CDR3 is made up of 13 amino acids. Germline CDR1 reads MRHNA; CDR2 reads SNTAGT. Trimming removed 4 bases from V and 3 bases from J, with 9 bases in between. CDR3 sequence: CASSAGVDYGYTF. CDR3 in DNA: TGTGCCAGCAGTGCCGGGGTAGACTATGGCTACACCTTC.

This rearrangement joins TRBV9 to TRBJ2-3; 10 bases agree with TRBD2. Trimming took 0 bases from V and 10 from J; bases not matched to a gene: 11. Germline values: CDR1 SGDLS, CDR2 YYNGEE. This CDR3 is 16 amino acids long. The CDR3: CASSVDPSGGSSAQYF. The CDR3 region has the DNA TGTGCCAGCAGCGTAGACCCTAGCGGGGGCAGCTCCGCGCAGTATTTT.

The V call is TRBV29-1, the J call TRBJ1-1; 8 bases map to TRBD1. V lost 7 bases and J lost 0; bases outside the gene matches: 4. This CDR3 contains 13 residues. The germline V gene has CDR1 SQVTM and CDR2 ANQGSEA. CDR3 residues: CSAQTGVNTEAFF. The CDR3 DNA sequence: TGCAGCGCTCAGACAGGGGTGAACACTGAAGCTTTCTTT.

This chain links TRBV4-2 with TRBJ1-6; perhaps TRBD1 as D (5 bases). This CDR3 comprises 14 residues. Germline CDR1 LGHNA, CDR2 YNFKEQ. Written as DNA, the CDR3 is TGTGCAGCTAGGAGGGGAGGGGAAAATTCACCCCTCCACTTT. Translation: CAARRGGENSPLHF.

The V and J genes are TRBV5-3 and TRBJ1-5; the D is unclear. TRBV5-3 falls under the ORF class, with uncertain function. The CDR3 is made up of 17 amino acids. V lost 2 bases and J 0 bases, leaving 15 bases between the germline ends. This CDR3 is CARSFSEGYNSNQPQHF. In DNA form, the CDR3 reads TGTGCCAGAAGCTTCTCCGAGGGATACAATAGCAATCAGCCCCAGCATTTT.

This chain uses TRBV27 with TRBJ1-1, with a tentative D call TRBD1 (6 bases). The V end was cut by 4 bases, the J end by 4 bases, with 13 bases between. CDR1 is MNHEY and CDR2 is SMNVEV in the germline V gene (reference sequence). There are 14 residues in the CDR3. CDR3 DNA: TGTGCCAGCAGTTCACAGGGAGGACCCACTGAAGCTTTCTTT. This codes for CASSSQGGPTEAFF.

This clone was picked up a small number of times. The J gene is TRBJ1-5, the V gene TRBV5-6, with D possibly TRBD1 on 5 matching bases. Trimming shortened V by 4 bases and J by 9 bases, and 17 bases separated the two germline ends. The CDR3 sequence is 14 residues long. CDR1 and CDR2 (germline): SGHDT, YYEEEE. CDR3: CASSRDRSTLPQHF. CDR3 bases: TGTGCCAGCAGCCGGGACCGCAGCACCCTGCCCCAGCATTTT.

This clone has just one count. The genes are TRBV18 and TRBJ2-3; D uncertain. V shed 3 bases and J shed 0 bases, with 4 bases lying between them. The CDR3 contains 13 residues. Germline CDR1 reads KGHSH; CDR2 reads LQKENI. The CDR3 region is CASSPSSTDTQYF. The CDR3 DNA follows: TGTGCCAGCTCACCCAGTAGCACAGATACGCAGTATTTT.

The V gene is TRBV10-3, the J gene TRBJ1-2, with D possibly TRBD1 on 5 matching bases. The CDR3 runs 14 residues. The germline gives CDR1 ENHRY, CDR2 SYGVKD. Trimming removed 0 bases at V and 8 bases at J, with 13 bases between. In DNA, the CDR3 is TGTGCCATCAGTGAGTCGCGGGACGGTGAAGGCTACACCTTC. As protein: CAISESRDGEGYTF.

The rearrangement joins TRBV6-5 to TRBJ1-2; the match to TRBD1 covers 8 bases. The V gene's germline CDR1 is MNHEY and CDR2 SVGAGI. This CDR3 is built from 14 residues. Trimming cost V 6 bases and J 4 bases; bases outside gene matches: 7. The CDR3 coding sequence is TGTGCCAGCAGACGAGGACAGGGTGGCTATGGCTACACCTTC. Translating gives CASRRGQGGYGYTF.

The count of this clone is one. The V gene is TRBV5-4, the J gene TRBJ2-7; D remains ambiguous. Looked up from germline, CDR1 is SGHNT and CDR2 is YYREEE (reference sequence). This CDR3 is built from 14 residues. Trimming left V 0 bases short and J 5 bases short, with 12 bases between. Here the CDR3 DNA reads TGTGCCAGCAGCTTGGACCACGGGTCGGACGAGCAGTACTTC. Amino acid sequence: CASSLDHGSDEQYF.

The rearrangement joins TRBV4-3 to TRBJ2-7; TRBD2 agrees at 13 bases. The CDR3 runs to 18 residues. The germline V gene encodes CDR1 LGHNA and CDR2 YSLEER. Germline trimming cut 1 base from V and 5 bases from J; bases unmatched to any gene: 11. This CDR3 is CASSQGGAGTSGVHEQYF. The CDR3 region has the DNA TGCGCCAGCAGCCAAGGGGGAGCCGGGACTAGCGGGGTCCACGAGCAGTACTTC.

The rearrangement uses TRBV5-1 and TRBJ2-2; unclear D gene. V was shortened by 1 base and J by 3 bases, with 7 bases between the two germline ends. Germline V CDR1 and CDR2: SGHRS, YFSETQ. The CDR3 spans 14 residues. The CDR3 nucleotides read TGCGCCAGCAGCTTGTCTTCCGACACCGGGGAGCTGTTTTTT. It is translated as CASSLSSDTGELFF.

This clone was counted once. The chain joins TRBV11-2 to TRBJ2-1, with 8 bases aligning to TRBD2. Germline-derived CDR1 and CDR2 are SGHAT and FQNNGV. The CDR3 extends over 14 amino acids. V trimming: 5 bases; J trimming: 6 bases; junction bases outside the gene matches: 6. DNA for the CDR3: TGTGCCAGCAGCACCAGCGGGGGAGGCAATGAGCAGTTCTTC. The encoded protein is CASSTSGGGNEQFF.

The chain uses TRBV6-1 and TRBJ1-5; D gene uncertain. Trimming cost V 0 bases and J 6 bases, with 6 bases left between them. Germline V gives CDR1 MNHNS, CDR2 SASEGT. The CDR3 covers 13 residues. The CDR3 sequence: CASSEAGVQPQHF. The CDR3 region has the DNA TGTGCCAGCAGTGAAGCGGGAGTTCAGCCCCAGCATTTT.

The chain combines TRBV25-1 with TRBJ1-3; D unclear. V was pared by 3 bases and J by 0 bases, with 9 bases between. In germline, CDR1 is MGHDK, CDR2 SYGVNS. This CDR3 is built from 15 residues. CDR3 loop: CASSDRTSSGNTIYF. DNA of the CDR3: TGTGCCAGCAGTGACAGAACGAGCTCTGGAAACACCATATATTTT.

The chain employs TRBV18 and TRBJ2-1, with D maybe TRBD1 (6 bases). There are 13 residues in the CDR3. Trimming removed 3 bases from V and 10 bases from J, with 13 bases in between. CDR1 and CDR2 (germline): KGHSH, LQKENI. CDR3 DNA: TGTGCCAGCTCACCGACAGGTGAGAGCGAGCAGTTCTTC. Its protein is CASSPTGESEQFF.

The V gene is TRBV2, the J gene TRBJ1-1; 10 bases fit TRBD1. V dropped 6 bases and J dropped 4; count of bases not matched to a gene: 5. Germline V gene lookup returns CDR1 SNHLY and CDR2 FYNNEI. The CDR3 runs to 14 residues. The CDR3: CASRGTGASTEAFF. In DNA form, the CDR3 reads TGTGCCAGCAGAGGGACAGGGGCGTCCACTGAAGCTTTCTTT.

With regard to this clone: At one end, the junction sequence differs from germline, possibly due to a read error. The rearrangement joins TRBV28 to TRBJ2-3, with TRBD2 matching 7 bases. Germline CDR1 MDHEN, CDR2 SYDVKM. The CDR3 length is 14 residues. DNA for the CDR3: TGTGCCAGCAGTTCCTTGACTAGCAGAGATACGCAGTATTTT. This gives the protein CASSSLTSRDTQYF.

V gene TRBV9 combines with J gene TRBJ2-1; D uncertain. Deletions cut 0 bases from V and 4 bases from J, with 11 bases between. This CDR3 has 15 amino acids. CDR1 is SGDLS and CDR2 is YYNGEE in the germline V gene. CDR3 DNA: TGTGCCAGCAGCGTAGGCAGAATAGGGTACAATGAGCAGTTCTTC. Translating it yields CASSVGRIGYNEQFF.

The chain is built from TRBV27 and TRBJ1-5; 7 positions agree with TRBD1. The germline CDR1 and CDR2 sequences are MNHEY and SMNVEV (reference sequence). The V segment lost 3 bases and the J segment 6 bases; nucleotides outside the gene matches: 5. The CDR3 contains 14 residues. The CDR3 DNA reads as TGTGCCAGCAGTTTCGACAGGGAGGGTCAGCCCCAGCATTTT. Amino acid sequence: CASSFDREGQPQHF.

The chain recombines TRBV6-6 with TRBJ2-7; weak D call: TRBD2 (5 bases). Germline lookup yields CDR1 MNHNY and CDR2 SVGAGI (reference sequence). The CDR3 has 15 amino acids. Trimming took off 2 bases at V and 5 bases at J, with 16 bases between the two ends. As DNA, the CDR3 is TGTGCCAGCAGTTACGAGGGAGCAAGGAAGAACGAGCAGTACGTC. It translates to CASSYEGARKNEQYV.

Notes on this clone: This sample also contains other DNA sequences that code for the same CDR3. The rearrangement links TRBV9 to TRBJ2-3; TRBD2 matches 7 bases. This CDR3 is 15 amino acids long. Germline CDR1 and CDR2: SGDLS and YYNGEE. J was trimmed by 4 bases and V by 0 bases; bases with no gene match: 5. The CDR3 spells CASSVASGVADTQYF. DNA for the CDR3: TGTGCCAGCAGCGTAGCTAGCGGAGTCGCAGATACGCAGTATTTT.